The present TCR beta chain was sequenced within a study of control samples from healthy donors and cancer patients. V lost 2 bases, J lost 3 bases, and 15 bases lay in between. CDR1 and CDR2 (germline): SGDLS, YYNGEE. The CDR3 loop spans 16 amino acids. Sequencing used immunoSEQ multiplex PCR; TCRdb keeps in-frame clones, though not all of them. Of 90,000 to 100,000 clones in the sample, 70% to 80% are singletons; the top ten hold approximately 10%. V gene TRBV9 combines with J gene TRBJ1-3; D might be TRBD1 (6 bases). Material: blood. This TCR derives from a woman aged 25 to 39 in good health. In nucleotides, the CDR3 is TGTGCCAGCAGCGTTGGGGCCTCCAGGGGTGGAAACACCATATATTTT. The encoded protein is CASSVGASRGGNTIYF.